Here is one T cell receptor beta chain with its context. Its antigen is not known. This sample was included in a study of a mutant IDH1 vaccine in newly diagnosed glioma. Turning to the study itself: Earlier care involved radiotherapy, temozolomide, or both, and the majority received both.

Sequencing used immunoSEQ multiplex PCR; TCRdb keeps in-frame clones, though not all of them. The repertoire holds about 43,000 clones, about four fifths seen once, with around 2.4% in the top ten. The time point was: week 23, last vaccination. The investigators gave 300 ug of mutant IDH1 20-mer peptide in each vaccine dose, together with topical imiquimod. Donors had new IDH1-mutant astrocytomas of WHO grade 3 or 4 (ATRX-lost). Per germline, CDR1 MNHNS and CDR2 SASEGT. The J segment lost 6 bases and the V segment lost 11 bases, leaving 13 bases of the junction unmatched. The CDR3 length is 14 residues.

J is TRBJ2-7 and V is TRBV6-1; 10 bases line up with TRBD1. This specimen consisted of PBMCs, obtained from a glioma patient whose treatment included an IDH1 peptide vaccine. The TCR sequence derives from a woman aged 18-35 years with glioma. Some clones in this sample may be carry-over from other donors' samples. CDR3 sequence (DNA): TGTGCCGGGGGTAGGACAGGGGGACCCCCCGAGCAGTACTTC. Its protein is CAGGRTGGPPEQYF.